A single sample gave rise to the 19 T cell receptor beta chains below, sequenced in a study of T cells in localized non-small cell lung cancer. The method was immunoSEQ multiplex PCR; TCRdb's version includes in-frame clones alone and lacks a portion of them. The top ten hold 17% of the sample, which has under 40,000 clones, more than 65% seen once. The specimen was peripheral blood, collected before any cancer treatment. The receptors here all came from a male donor aged 60 or over with stage III squamous cell lung carcinoma.

This chain uses TRBV6-1 with TRBJ1-2; weak D call: TRBD1 (6 bases). The V end was cut by 0 bases, the J end by 6 bases, with 14 bases between. Germline V gene lookup returns CDR1 MNHNS and CDR2 SASEGT. The CDR3 totals 15 residues. The CDR3 loop is CASSEAGQGWDGYTF. The CDR3 DNA sequence: TGTGCCAGCAGTGAAGCCGGCCAGGGGTGGGATGGCTACACCTTC.

The chain uses TRBV11-2 and TRBJ2-3, with 8 positions matching TRBD1. Germline V gives CDR1 SGHAT, CDR2 FQNNGV. This CDR3 has 14 amino acids. V was clipped by 1 base and J by 3 bases; unmatched bases: 0. The CDR3 sequence is CASSLGTGTDTQYF. The CDR3 nucleotides read TGTGCCAGCAGCTTAGGGACAGGGACAGATACGCAGTATTTT.

The genes are TRBV7-8 and TRBJ1-1, with D tentatively TRBD1 (6 bases). The CDR3 extends over 20 amino acids. V was trimmed by 5 bases and J by 1 base, leaving 29 bases between them. Germline V gene lookup returns CDR1 SGHVS and CDR2 FQNEAQ. CDR3 nucleotide sequence: TGTGCCAGCAGCGAGGAAGGGGGGCAGGGCTATATGGCTTCGAACACTGAAGCTTTCTTT. It yields the protein CASSEEGGQGYMASNTEAFF. Combining the CDR3 with reference TRBV7-8 and TRBJ1-1 gives the whole variable domain GAGVSQSPRYKVAKRGQDVALRCDPISGHVSLFWYQQALGQGPEFLTYFQNEAQLDKSGLPSDRFFAERPEGSVSTLKIQRTQQEDSAVYLCASSEEGGQGYMASNTEAFFGQGTRLTVV.

The V and J genes are TRBV6-1 and TRBJ2-5; 9 bases match TRBD2. Trimming cost V 6 bases and J 6 bases; bases outside gene matches: 5. The CDR3 contains 13 residues. Germline values: CDR1 MNHNS, CDR2 SASEGT. CDR3: CASRAAGGQTQYF. The CDR3 coding sequence is TGTGCCAGCAGAGCAGCGGGGGGTCAGACCCAGTACTTC.

The chain links TRBV9 to TRBJ2-5; tentative D call: TRBD2 (5 bases). Trimming pared 3 bases from V and 4 bases from J, leaving 16 bases between. Germline CDR1 reads SGDLS; CDR2 reads YYNGEE. CDR3 size: 15 residues. CDR3: CASSGGAVDLETQYF. CDR3 in DNA: TGTGCCAGCAGCGGGGGAGCGGTGGATCTAGAGACCCAGTACTTC. Supplemented by reference TRBV9 and TRBJ2-5, the full variable domain reads DSGVTQTPKHLITATGQRVTLRCSPRSGDLSVYWYQQSLDQGLQFLIQYYNGEERAKGNILERFSAQQFPDLHSELNLSSLELGDSALYFCASSGGAVDLETQYFGPGTRLLVL.

The chain joins TRBV1 to TRBJ2-2; TRBD2 reflects the table's D call only, with no check against the DNA. TRBV1 is deemed a pseudogene. The CDR3 spans 16 residues. The CDR3 DNA reads TGCACCAGCAGCCTCGACGGGGCGGGGGGCACCGGGGAGCTGTTTTTT. It translates to CTSSLDGAGGTGELFF.

The chain links TRBV19 to TRBJ2-1; unclear D gene. The germline V gene encodes CDR1 LNHDA and CDR2 SQIVND (reference sequence). This CDR3 comprises 14 residues. V lost 4 bases to trimming and J lost 7 bases, with 14 bases between them. CDR3 sequence (DNA): TGTGCCAGTAGTAGCCCCTCGGGTGTGAATGAGCAGTTCTTC. It encodes CASSSPSGVNEQFF.

The chain uses TRBV6-5 and TRBJ2-1, with 10 bases matching TRBD2. The length of the CDR3 is 14 residues. After removal of 10 bases from V and 3 bases from J, the junction contained 6 bases not matched to a gene. Germline V gene sequence: CDR1 MNHEY, CDR2 SVGAGI. CDR3 sequence reads: CATISGGLYNEQFF. As DNA, the CDR3 is TGTGCCACCATTAGCGGGGGGCTCTACAATGAGCAGTTCTTC.

This chain connects TRBV4-1 to TRBJ1-4; D remains unclear. The V gene lost 3 bases and the J gene lost 4 bases, with 9 bases spanning the gap. This CDR3 has 14 amino acids. CDR1 and CDR2 from the germline V gene are MGHRA and YSYEKL. The CDR3 region has the DNA TGCGCCAGCAGCCAGGCGGGGATTAATGAAAAACTGTTTTTT. As protein: CASSQAGINEKLFF.

J is TRBJ1-4 and V is TRBV9, with a possible D match to TRBD1 (5 bases). Germline V gene sequence: CDR1 SGDLS, CDR2 YYNGEE. V was cut by 4 bases and J by 8 bases, with 12 bases left in between. The CDR3 covers 13 residues. CDR3 sequence reads: CASSPPGVEKLFF. In nucleotides, the CDR3 is TGTGCCAGCAGCCCTCCGGGGGTGGAAAAACTGTTTTTT.

The V gene is TRBV18, the J gene TRBJ1-2, with a weak D call TRBD1 (5 bases). The CDR3 sequence is 12 residues long. Germline V gives CDR1 KGHSH, CDR2 LQKENI. The ends were cut back, 6 bases at V and 7 bases at J, with 12 bases in the middle. CDR3 DNA: TGTGCCAGCTCTCATAGGGACGGTGGCTACACCTTC. Its translation is CASSHRDGGYTF.

The V gene is TRBV2, the J gene TRBJ2-3; D gene ambiguous. This CDR3 is built from 15 residues. The V end was cut by 6 bases, the J end by 1 base, with 14 bases between. Germline V lookup: CDR1 SNHLY, CDR2 FYNNEI. The CDR3 sequence: CASRVTRIRTDTQYF. The CDR3 nucleotides read TGTGCCAGCAGAGTGACCCGGATCCGCACAGATACGCAGTATTTT.

V usage is TRBV30 and J usage is TRBJ2-7; a possible D gene is TRBD2 (5 bases). V was trimmed by 5 bases and J by 4 bases, leaving 18 bases between them. Germline values: CDR1 GTSNPN, CDR2 SVGIG (reference sequence). This CDR3 has 14 residues. The CDR3 DNA sequence: TGTGCCTGGGCTAATAGAGGGAGCATATACGAGCAGTACTTC. This sequence encodes CAWANRGSIYEQYF.

This clone was recorded only once. V gene TRBV11-1 combines with J gene TRBJ2-1, with D perhaps TRBD1 or TRBD2 (5 bases each). The CDR3 loop spans 15 amino acids. V dropped 4 bases and J dropped 2 bases, with 12 bases sitting between them. The germline CDR1 and CDR2 sequences are SGHAT and FQDESV (reference sequence). The CDR3 sequence: CASSWSRGTYNEQFF. The CDR3 DNA reads as TGTGCCAGCAGCTGGTCGAGGGGCACCTACAATGAGCAGTTCTTC. Full variable domain (rest looked up from reference TRBV11-1 and TRBJ2-1): EAEVAQSPRYKITEKSQAVAFWCDPISGHATLYWYRQILGQGPELLVQFQDESVVDDSQLPKDRFSAERLKGVDSTLKIQPAELGDSAMYLCASSWSRGTYNEQFFGPGTRLTVL.

The chain uses TRBV6-1 and TRBJ2-6; D remains unclear. The CDR3 runs to 14 residues. Trimming left V 4 bases short and J 0 bases short, with 4 bases between. Germline CDR1 is MNHNS and CDR2 is SASEGT. CDR3 coding DNA: TGTGCCAGCAGTGGCCTCTCTGGGGCCAACGTCCTGACTTTC. Translating gives CASSGLSGANVLTF.

The CDR3 nucleotides are TGTGCCAGCAGCCCGGGACAGGGGGGTGAAAAACTGTTTTTT. This encodes CASSPGQGGEKLFF. The V call is TRBV5-4, the J call TRBJ1-4; TRBD1 aligns across 11 bases. Germline CDR1 reads SGHNT; CDR2 reads YYREEE (reference sequence). With 4 bases clipped from V and 7 bases from J, the junction kept 3 bases outside the gene matches. The CDR3 has 14 residues.

The CDR3 loop reads CASSLGLAGDTQYF. The CDR3 coding sequence is TGTGCCAGCAGTCTCGGACTAGCGGGAGATACGCAGTATTTT. The rearrangement links TRBV6-5 to TRBJ2-3; 11 bases map to TRBD2. Germline V gives CDR1 MNHEY, CDR2 SVGAGI. CDR3 length: 14 amino acids. J was trimmed by 5 bases and V by 5 bases; bases with no gene match: 3.

This sequence joins TRBV5-1 and TRBJ1-3; 10 positions agree with TRBD1. The germline V gene encodes CDR1 SGHRS and CDR2 YFSETQ. V shed 4 bases and J 0 bases; nucleotides not matched to a gene: 10. The CDR3 runs to 18 residues. The DNA of the CDR3 is TGCGCCAGCAGCCCGGAGGGGACAGGGGCCCACTCTGGAAACACCATATATTTT. This codes for CASSPEGTGAHSGNTIYF.

The J gene is TRBJ2-7, the V gene TRBV2; D is undetermined. The CDR3 sequence is 14 residues long. Trimming took off 0 bases at V and 3 bases at J, with 9 bases between the two ends. Germline V gives CDR1 SNHLY, CDR2 FYNNEI. The CDR3 here is CASSEAGMFYEQYF. The CDR3 DNA follows: TGTGCCAGCAGTGAAGCGGGAATGTTCTACGAGCAGTACTTC.